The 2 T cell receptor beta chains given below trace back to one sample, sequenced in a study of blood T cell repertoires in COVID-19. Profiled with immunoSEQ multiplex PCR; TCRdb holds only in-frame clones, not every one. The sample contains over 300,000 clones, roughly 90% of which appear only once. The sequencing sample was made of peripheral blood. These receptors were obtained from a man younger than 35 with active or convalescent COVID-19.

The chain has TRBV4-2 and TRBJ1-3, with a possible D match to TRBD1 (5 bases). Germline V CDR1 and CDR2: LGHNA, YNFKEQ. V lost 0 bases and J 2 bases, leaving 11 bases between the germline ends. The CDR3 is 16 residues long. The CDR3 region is CASSQDRADTGNTIYF. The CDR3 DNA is TGTGCCAGCAGCCAAGATCGGGCGGACACTGGAAACACCATATATTTT.

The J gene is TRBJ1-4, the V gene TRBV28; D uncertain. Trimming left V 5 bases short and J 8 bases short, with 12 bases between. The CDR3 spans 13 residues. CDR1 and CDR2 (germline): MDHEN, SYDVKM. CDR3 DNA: TGTGCCAGCAGTGGGGTCAGAGGGGAAAAACTGTTTTTT. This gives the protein CASSGVRGEKLFF.